The rows below give T cell receptor beta chains drawn from one sample of a study of T-cell reconstitution after alpha-beta-depleted transplantation in children. One entry per CDR3 protein results from TCRdb running MiXCR on the PCR reads. Of around 92,000 distinct CDR3 sequences detected, 10% to 15% appear once; the ten largest clones hold roughly 14%. Sequences were derived from PBMCs from the stem cell graft donor, sampled from the stem cell graft. These receptors were collected from a human donor who donated a stem cell graft to a child with inherited bone marrow failure. Each CDR3 is given with its conserved first and last residue. Each record gives: D gene, J gene, V gene, CDR3 protein. A D gene is named only where the DNA matches it firmly.

TRBD2,TRBJ2-5,TRBV28,CASSFPWTSSQETQYF
-,TRBJ2-1,TRBV14,CASSHQYNEQFF
TRBD2,TRBJ2-4,TRBV20-1,CSAREAGVSKNIQYF
-,TRBJ2-1,TRBV7-9,CASSLPDLSCVF
-,TRBJ2-7,TRBV2,CASSAFRGRGGYEQYF
TRBD2,TRBJ2-3,TRBV5-6,CASSPGGLAGGDTQYF
TRBD1,TRBJ1-2,TRBV7-2,CASSFHRGSEGYTF
TRBD1,TRBJ2-5,TRBV5-1,CASSSGTGNQETHYF
TRBD2,TRBJ2-3,TRBV6-1,CASGNSGGADTQYF
-,TRBJ1-3,TRBV11-2,CASSFRMGNTIYF
-,TRBJ2-7,TRBV24-1,CATRDRAYEQYF
-,TRBJ2-4,TRBV6-2/TRBV6-3,CASSTGTTGTPQYF
-,TRBJ2-2,TRBV6-2/TRBV6-3,CASSSDTGELFF
-,TRBJ2-7,TRBV27,CASSFGDTYEQYF
-,TRBJ2-7,TRBV20-1,CSARRGYSYEQYF
-,TRBJ2-7,TRBV7-3,CASSSRPGYEQYF
-,TRBJ1-3,TRBV5-1,CASSLDRSGNTIYF
-,TRBJ2-3,TRBV5-4,CASSFIGEADTQYF
-,TRBJ1-2,TRBV10-3,CAISESTDTPGGYTF
-,TRBJ1-5,TRBV29-1,CSVVVSNNQPQHF
-,TRBJ1-2,TRBV4-2,CASSPGLPYGYTF
TRBD2,TRBJ2-1,TRBV7-1,CASSPAHNKGTSGRKQFF
-,TRBJ1-2,TRBV7-2,CASSLGFYGYTF
-,TRBJ2-7,TRBV6-5,CASSRRESSYEQYF
TRBD1,TRBJ2-1,TRBV18,CASSLWTPGGEQFF
-,TRBJ1-3,TRBV20-1,CSARGGGGSAGNTIYF
-,TRBJ1-2,TRBV29-1,CSTSRDTTNYGYTF
TRBD2,TRBJ2-7,TRBV7-9,CASVEGTRLYEQYF
-,TRBJ2-3,TRBV3-1,CASSPRGRSTDTQYF
-,TRBJ2-3,TRBV12-3/TRBV12-4,CASSFSGPGDTQYF
-,TRBJ2-6,TRBV7-3,CASSHRGLSGANVLTF
-,TRBJ2-3,TRBV10-3,CAISEGADTQYF
TRBD1,TRBJ2-2,TRBV12-3/TRBV12-4,CASRDRGAGELFF
TRBD1,TRBJ2-7,TRBV5-1,CASSRQGDYEQYF
-,TRBJ1-1,TRBV24-1,CATSDLGNTEAFF
TRBD1,TRBJ1-2,TRBV6-5,CASSGGVTGEWNYGYTF
-,TRBJ1-1,TRBV7-9,CASRPRLLRQATTINTEAFF
TRBD2,TRBJ2-1,TRBV27,CASSSRGGSYNEQFF
TRBD1,TRBJ1-5,TRBV19,CASAGTGYQPQHF
-,TRBJ2-5,TRBV18,CASSPPGRLQETQYF
-,TRBJ2-6,TRBV27,CASREFGGGRGGANVLTF
-,TRBJ2-1,TRBV5-1,CASRNIVGSSYEQFF
TRBD1,TRBJ2-2,TRBV11-2,CASSLGPGQGTGELFF
-,TRBJ2-7,TRBV20-1,CSAREGQTYEQYF
TRBD2,TRBJ2-1,TRBV2,CASCRLAGDYNEQFF
-,TRBJ2-1,TRBV7-9,CASSSRRVGNNEQFF
TRBD2,TRBJ2-7,TRBV7-2,CASSLRTSGATGPYEQYF
TRBD1,TRBJ2-7,TRBV20-1,CSARDSGTATYEQYF
-,TRBJ2-1,TRBV5-1,CASSAQGTYNEQFF
-,TRBJ1-1,TRBV4-3,CASSQERARTEAFF
-,TRBJ2-2,TRBV20-1,CSASWTANTGELFF
TRBD1,TRBJ1-4,TRBV20-1,CSASPAPGQGSANEKLFF